The next 10 T cell receptor beta chains were all read from a single sample in a study of blood T cell repertoires in COVID-19. Repertoires were generated with immunoSEQ multiplex PCR, while TCRdb's copy carries only in-frame clones and drops some. Among a few hundred thousand clones, 90% were seen once, and the ten largest hold roughly 2%. Sequences were obtained from peripheral blood. The receptors come from a woman in her fifties or sixties with COVID-19, enrolled during active disease.

The chain is built from TRBV7-8 and TRBJ1-2; 8 nucleotides line up with TRBD1. Germline V gene lookup returns CDR1 SGHVS and CDR2 FQNEAQ. The CDR3 totals 16 residues. Losses at the gene ends were 0 bases for V and 3 bases for J; bases not matched to a gene: 6. The CDR3 coding sequence is TGTGCCAGCAGCTTAGCGCAGACAGGGGATTACTATGGCTACACCTTC. Residues: CASSLAQTGDYYGYTF.

The J gene is TRBJ1-1, the V gene TRBV4-1; D not certain. CDR1 MGHRA and CDR2 YSYEKL come from the germline V gene. Trimming removed 4 bases at V and 10 bases at J, with 7 bases between. CDR3 length: 10 amino acids. The CDR3 loop is CASSLGGAFF. Written as DNA, the CDR3 is TGCGCCAGCAGCCTCGGTGGAGCTTTCTTT.

The chain has TRBV7-9 and TRBJ1-1; D gene unclear. The CDR3 loop spans 14 amino acids. The V and J ends lost 11 bases and 0 bases respectively, with 16 bases between them. Germline-derived CDR1 and CDR2 are SEHNR and FQNEAQ (reference sequence). The CDR3: CAGGSAGVNTEAFF. The CDR3 DNA reads as TGTGCCGGAGGATCGGCGGGTGTGAACACTGAAGCTTTCTTT.

As for this clone: One junction end does not reproduce the germline sequence, and a read error may be involved. This chain uses TRBV4-3 with TRBJ1-2; TRBD1 matches at 8 bases. The CDR3 sequence is 12 residues long. Germline-derived CDR1 and CDR2 are LGHNA and YSLEER. Written as DNA, the CDR3 is TGCGCCAGCAGCGAAGGGACAGGACCTTTCGCCTTC. It encodes CASSEGTGPFAF.

V usage is TRBV7-6 and J usage is TRBJ1-5; D unresolved. Trimming stripped 0 bases from V and 0 bases from J, with 9 bases between. This CDR3 has 16 amino acids. CDR1 and CDR2 from the germline V gene are SGHVS and FNYEAQ. CDR3 DNA sequence: TGTGCCAGCAGCTTAGCTCCAGCGACTAGCAATCAGCCCCAGCATTTT. This translates into CASSLAPATSNQPQHF.

This clone appeared a single time. The chain has TRBV7-9 and TRBJ1-6; D is possibly TRBD1 (5 bases). CDR3 length equals 17 residues. Trimming removed 3 bases at V and 5 bases at J, with 17 bases between. Germline-derived CDR1 and CDR2 are SEHNR and FQNEAQ (reference sequence). CDR3 nucleotides: TGTGCCAGCAGCTTGGCCCCTTGGCAACAGGATAATTCACCCCTCCACTTT. Encoded protein: CASSLAPWQQDNSPLHF.

The chain has TRBV4-3 and TRBJ2-5, with TRBD1 matching 9 bases. Germline V lookup: CDR1 LGHNA, CDR2 YSLEER. The V gene end was trimmed by 1 base and the J gene end by 0 bases; junction bases not matched to a gene: 0. CDR3 size: 15 residues. The CDR3 sequence is CASSQGDRDQETQYF. The CDR3 DNA is TGCGCCAGCAGCCAAGGGGACAGGGACCAAGAGACCCAGTACTTC.

The chain has TRBV4-2 and TRBJ1-2; D possibly corresponds to TRBD1 (6 bases). Trimming took 4 bases from V and 2 from J, leaving 17 bases between them. Per germline, CDR1 LGHNA and CDR2 YNFKEQ. This CDR3 region has 16 residues. As DNA, the CDR3 is TGTGCCAGCAGCCGGGACATCATGGGATCCAACTATGGCTACACCTTC. This encodes CASSRDIMGSNYGYTF.

This rearrangement joins TRBV19 to TRBJ1-5; TRBD1 matches 11 bases. V was clipped by 7 bases and J by 6 bases; unmatched bases: 5. This CDR3 has 14 amino acids. Germline CDR1 is LNHDA and CDR2 is SQIVND (reference sequence). DNA of the CDR3: TGTGCCAGTAAGGACAGGGGGCTTGGTCAGCCCCAGCATTTT. Translated, it gives CASKDRGLGQPQHF.

The chain links TRBV5-8 to TRBJ2-7; TRBD2 might be the D (6 bases). Per germline, CDR1 SGHTS and CDR2 YDEGEE. CDR3 length: 14 residues. V lost 4 bases and J 5 bases, leaving 16 bases between the germline ends. The chain's CDR3 is CASSPGGVLDEQYF. The CDR3 nucleotides are TGTGCCAGCAGCCCCGGCGGGGTCTTAGACGAGCAGTACTTC.